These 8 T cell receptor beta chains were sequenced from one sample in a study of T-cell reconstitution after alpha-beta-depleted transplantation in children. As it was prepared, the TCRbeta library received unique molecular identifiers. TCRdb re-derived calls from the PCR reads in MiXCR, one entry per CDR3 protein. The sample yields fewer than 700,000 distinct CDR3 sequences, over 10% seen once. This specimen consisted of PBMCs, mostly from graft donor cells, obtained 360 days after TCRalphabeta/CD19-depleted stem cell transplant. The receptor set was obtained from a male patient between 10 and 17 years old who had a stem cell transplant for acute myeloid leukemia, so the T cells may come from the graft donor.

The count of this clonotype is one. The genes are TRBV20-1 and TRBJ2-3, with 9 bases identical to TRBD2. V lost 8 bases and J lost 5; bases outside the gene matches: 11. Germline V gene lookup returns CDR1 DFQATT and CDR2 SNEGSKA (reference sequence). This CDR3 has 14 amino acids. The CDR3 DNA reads TGCAGTTCCCAGCGGGCTAGCGGGATAGATACGCAGTATTTT. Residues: CSSQRASGIDTQYF.

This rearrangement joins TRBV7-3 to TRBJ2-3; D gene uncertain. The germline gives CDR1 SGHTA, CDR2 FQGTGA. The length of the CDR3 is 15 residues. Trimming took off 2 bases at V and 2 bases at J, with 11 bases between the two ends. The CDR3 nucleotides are TGTGCCAGCAGCTTACAAGCGAGAATCACAGATACGCAGTATTTT. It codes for CASSLQARITDTQYF.

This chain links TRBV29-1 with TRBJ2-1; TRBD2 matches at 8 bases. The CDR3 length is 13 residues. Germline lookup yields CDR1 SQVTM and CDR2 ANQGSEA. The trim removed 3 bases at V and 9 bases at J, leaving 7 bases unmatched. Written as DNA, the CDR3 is TGCAGCGTTGAGGGCAGCGGGGGTGGTGAGCAGTTCTTC. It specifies CSVEGSGGGEQFF.

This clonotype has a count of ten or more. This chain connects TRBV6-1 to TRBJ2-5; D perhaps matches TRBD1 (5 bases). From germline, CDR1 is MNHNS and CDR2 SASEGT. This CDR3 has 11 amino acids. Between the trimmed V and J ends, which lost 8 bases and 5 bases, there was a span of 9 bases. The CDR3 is CASSTDETQYF. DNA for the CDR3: TGTGCCAGCTCGACAGATGAGACCCAGTACTTC.

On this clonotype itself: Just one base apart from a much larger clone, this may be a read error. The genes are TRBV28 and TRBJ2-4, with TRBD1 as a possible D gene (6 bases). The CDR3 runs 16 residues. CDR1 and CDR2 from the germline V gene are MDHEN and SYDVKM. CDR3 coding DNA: TGTGCCAGCAGTTTCAGGGACACCTTAGCCAAAAACATTCAGCACTTC. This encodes CASSFRDTLAKNIQHF.

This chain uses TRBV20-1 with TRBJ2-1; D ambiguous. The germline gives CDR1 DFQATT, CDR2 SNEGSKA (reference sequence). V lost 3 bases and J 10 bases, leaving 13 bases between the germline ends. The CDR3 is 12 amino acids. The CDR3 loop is CSARGISGEQFF. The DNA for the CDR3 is TGCAGTGCTAGGGGGATTAGTGGGGAGCAGTTCTTC.

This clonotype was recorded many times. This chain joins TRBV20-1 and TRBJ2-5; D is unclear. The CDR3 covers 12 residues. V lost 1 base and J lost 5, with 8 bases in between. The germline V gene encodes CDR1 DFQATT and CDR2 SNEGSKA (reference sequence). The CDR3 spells CSARVGTETQYF. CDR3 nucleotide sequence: TGCAGTGCTAGAGTTGGAACGGAGACCCAGTACTTC.

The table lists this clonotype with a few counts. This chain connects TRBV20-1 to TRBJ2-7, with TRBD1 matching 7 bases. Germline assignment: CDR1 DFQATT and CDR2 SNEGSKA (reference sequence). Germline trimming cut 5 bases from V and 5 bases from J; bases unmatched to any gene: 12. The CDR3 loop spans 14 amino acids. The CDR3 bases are TGCAGTGCTGTAGTTAGGGGGCGAGGCAACGAGCAGTACTTC. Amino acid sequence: CSAVVRGRGNEQYF.